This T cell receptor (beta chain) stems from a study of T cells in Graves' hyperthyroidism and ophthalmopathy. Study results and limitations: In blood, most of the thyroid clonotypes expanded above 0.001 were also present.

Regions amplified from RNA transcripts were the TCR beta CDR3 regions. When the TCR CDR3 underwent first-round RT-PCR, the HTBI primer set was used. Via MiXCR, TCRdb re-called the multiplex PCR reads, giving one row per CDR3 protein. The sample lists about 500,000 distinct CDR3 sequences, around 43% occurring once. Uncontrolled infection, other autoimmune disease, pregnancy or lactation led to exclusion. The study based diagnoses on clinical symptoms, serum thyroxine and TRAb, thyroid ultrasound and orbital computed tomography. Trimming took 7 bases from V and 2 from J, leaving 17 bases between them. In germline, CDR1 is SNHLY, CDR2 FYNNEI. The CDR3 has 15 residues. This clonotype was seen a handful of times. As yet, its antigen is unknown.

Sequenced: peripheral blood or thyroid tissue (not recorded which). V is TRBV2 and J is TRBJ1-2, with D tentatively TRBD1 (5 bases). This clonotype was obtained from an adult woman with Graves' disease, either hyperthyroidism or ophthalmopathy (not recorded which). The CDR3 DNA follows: TGTGCCAGCAACCGCAGGGAGGTGGGGAACTATGGCTACACCTTC. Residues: CASNRREVGNYGYTF.